The rows below give T cell receptor beta chains drawn from one sample of a study of radiotherapy plus CTLA-4 blockade in lung cancer. Produced via immunoSEQ multiplex PCR; TCRdb's table is partial and in-frame only. The sample records just under 60,000 clones, around 80% being singletons. This sample comprised peripheral blood, obtained from a patient treated with radiotherapy plus ipilimumab. These TCRs come from a human donor with non-small cell lung cancer who had a partial response to radiotherapy plus ipilimumab. The CDR3 runs from the conserved cysteine through the conserved F or W. A D gene is named only where the DNA matches it firmly. Clone size is stated in some rows and not others, as once, few, many or a class when expanded.

>TRBD2|TRBJ2-3|TRBV30|-
TGTGCCTGGAGCTCCGGGGGGTTCGCAGATACGCAGTATTTT
CAWSSGGFADTQYF
>-|TRBJ1-6|TRBV28|-
TGTGCCAGCCAGAGGCCAGCGTTGGACATCTCACCCCTCCACTTT
CASQRPALDISPLHF
>-|TRBJ1-5|TRBV12-5|-
TGTGCTAGTGGTTTTTTAGCGGGCAATCAGCCCCAGCATTTT
CASGFLAGNQPQHF
>-|TRBJ2-7|TRBV29-1|-
TGCAGCGTTAGGGAGAGCTCCTACGAGCAGTACTTC
CSVRESSYEQYF
>TRBD1|TRBJ1-1|TRBV9|-
TGTGCCAGCAGCGTTACCGGGACAGGGGGAGCGGGTGAAGCTTTCTTT
CASSVTGTGGAGEAFF
>-|TRBJ2-7|TRBV5-4|-
TGTGCCAGCAGCTTTCTAGGGGCAGAACGATCCTACGAGCAGTACTTC
CASSFLGAERSYEQYF
>-|TRBJ2-7|TRBV18|-
TGTGCCAGCTCACCACTTCGAGGTTTCGCACAGGGAAATGAATACGAGCAGTACTTC
CASSPLRGFAQGNEYEQYF
>-|TRBJ1-1|TRBV9|-
TGTGCCAGCAGCGTAGTGGGAGACACTGAAGCTTTCTTT
CASSVVGDTEAFF
>TRBD1|TRBJ2-7|TRBV2|few
TGTGCCAGCTCTGGGGCCGGGACAGGGGACGACTACGAGCAGTACTTC
CASSGAGTGDDYEQYF
>TRBD2|TRBJ2-1|TRBV7-2|-
TGTGCCAGCAGCTTACAGACTAGCGGGGTCGGTGAGCAGTTCTTC
CASSLQTSGVGEQFF
>TRBD1|TRBJ2-1|TRBV5-4|-
TGTGCCAGCAGCGGGGACAGGGGGGTCAATGAGCAGTTCTTC
CASSGDRGVNEQFF
>TRBD2|TRBJ2-7|TRBV7-2|-
TGTGCCAGCAGCTTACTTAGCGGGGTAGCCTACGAGCAGTACTTC
CASSLLSGVAYEQYF
>-|TRBJ2-2|TRBV11-2|once
TGTGCCAGCAGCTCCCTCCGAGGGGGGGCGAACACCGGGGAGCTGTTTTTT
CASSSLRGGANTGELFF
>TRBD1|TRBJ2-1|TRBV30|-
TGTGCCTGGAGGGGGGACAGCACGGGGAATGAGCAGTTCTTC
CAWRGDSTGNEQFF
>-|TRBJ1-1|TRBV6-5|-
TGTGCCAGCACCCTGCCAGTGGGACTTGAAGCTTTCTTT
CASTLPVGLEAFF
>-|TRBJ1-2|TRBV13|-
TGTGCCAGCAGCTTAGGACAGATAGACTATGGCTACACCTTC
CASSLGQIDYGYTF
>TRBD1|TRBJ1-4|TRBV4-1|-
TGCGCCAGCAGCCAGTCCGGGACAGGGGGATATGAAAAACTGTTTTTT
CASSQSGTGGYEKLFF
>TRBD1|TRBJ1-2|TRBV19|-
TGTGCCAGTAGTTGGCAGGGGGAGACGGATGGCTACACCTTC
CASSWQGETDGYTF
>-|TRBJ2-7|TRBV10-3|few
TGTGCCATCAGTGGTAAAGGGACATACTCCTACGAGCAGTACTTC
CAISGKGTYSYEQYF
>-|TRBJ1-6|TRBV6-5|-
TGTGCCAGTACTAGCTCCTATAATTCACCCCTCCACTTT
CASTSSYNSPLHF
>-|TRBJ1-2|TRBV2|-
TGTGCCAGCAGTGAAGGAGGTGGGGCGTTGGGTGGCTACACCTTC
CASSEGGGALGGYTF
>-|TRBJ1-1|TRBV11-3|-
TGTGCCAGCAGCCAGTGGCAGAACACTGAAGCTTTCTTT
CASSQWQNTEAFF
>-|TRBJ2-5|TRBV5-8|-
TGTGCCAGCAGCTCCACAGGGATGGAGACCCAGTACTTC
CASSSTGMETQYF
>-|TRBJ1-1|TRBV29-1|few
TGCAGCGCGACAGGCAACACTGAAGCTTTCTTT
CSATGNTEAFF
>-|TRBJ2-3|TRBV4-3|-
TGCGCCAGCAGCCAAGTCGAGGGGGGGATTAGCACAGATACGCAGTATTTT
CASSQVEGGISTDTQYF
>-|TRBJ2-7|TRBV5-6|-
TGTGCCAGCAGCTTGGTAATTGGGGCAGGGGAGCAGTACTTC
CASSLVIGAGEQYF
>-|TRBJ1-4|TRBV28|few
TGTGCCAGCAGCCCTCGACAGGTGGGGGAAGAAAAACTGTTTTTT
CASSPRQVGEEKLFF